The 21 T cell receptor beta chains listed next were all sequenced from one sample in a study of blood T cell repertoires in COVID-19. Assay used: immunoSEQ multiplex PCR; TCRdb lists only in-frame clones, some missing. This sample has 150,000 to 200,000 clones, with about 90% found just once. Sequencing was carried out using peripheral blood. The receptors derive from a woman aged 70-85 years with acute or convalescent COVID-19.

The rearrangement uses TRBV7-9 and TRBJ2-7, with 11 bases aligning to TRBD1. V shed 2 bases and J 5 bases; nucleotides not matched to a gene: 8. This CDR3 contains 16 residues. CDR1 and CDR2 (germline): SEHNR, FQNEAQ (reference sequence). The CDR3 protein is CASSLIRTGGEDEQYF. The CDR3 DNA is TGTGCCAGCAGCTTAATAAGGACAGGGGGCGAGGACGAGCAGTACTTC.

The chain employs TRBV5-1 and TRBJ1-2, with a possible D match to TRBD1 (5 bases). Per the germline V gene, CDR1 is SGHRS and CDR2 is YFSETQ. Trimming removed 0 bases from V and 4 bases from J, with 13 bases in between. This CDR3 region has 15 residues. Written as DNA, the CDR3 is TGCGCCAGCAGCTTGGGAGATTGGGGGGGCTATGGCTACACCTTC. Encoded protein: CASSLGDWGGYGYTF.

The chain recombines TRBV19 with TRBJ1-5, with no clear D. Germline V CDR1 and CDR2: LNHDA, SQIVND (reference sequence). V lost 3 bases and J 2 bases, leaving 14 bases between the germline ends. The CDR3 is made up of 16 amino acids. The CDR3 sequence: CASSIFEGSGNQPQHF. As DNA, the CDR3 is TGTGCCAGTAGTATCTTCGAGGGTTCGGGCAATCAGCCCCAGCATTTT.

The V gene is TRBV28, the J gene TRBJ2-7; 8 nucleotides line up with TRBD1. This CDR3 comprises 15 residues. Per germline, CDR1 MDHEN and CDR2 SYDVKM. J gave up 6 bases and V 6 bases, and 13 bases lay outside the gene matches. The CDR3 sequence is CASSVNPGQGLEQYF. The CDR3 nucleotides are TGTGCCAGCAGCGTAAACCCAGGACAGGGCCTCGAGCAGTACTTC.

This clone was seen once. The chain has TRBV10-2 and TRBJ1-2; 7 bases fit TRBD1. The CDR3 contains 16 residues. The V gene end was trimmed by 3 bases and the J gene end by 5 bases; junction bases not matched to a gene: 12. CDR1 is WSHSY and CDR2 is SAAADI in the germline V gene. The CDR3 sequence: CASSEGGYTRYYGYTF. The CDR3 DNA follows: TGCGCCAGCAGTGAAGGGGGCTACACCCGGTATTATGGCTACACCTTC.

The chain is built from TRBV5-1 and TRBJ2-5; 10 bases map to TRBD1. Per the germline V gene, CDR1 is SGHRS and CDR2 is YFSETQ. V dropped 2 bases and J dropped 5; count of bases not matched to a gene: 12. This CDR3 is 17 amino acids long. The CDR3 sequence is CASSLVRQGAPSETQYF. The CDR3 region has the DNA TGCGCCAGCAGCTTAGTGCGACAGGGGGCACCGAGCGAGACCCAGTACTTC.

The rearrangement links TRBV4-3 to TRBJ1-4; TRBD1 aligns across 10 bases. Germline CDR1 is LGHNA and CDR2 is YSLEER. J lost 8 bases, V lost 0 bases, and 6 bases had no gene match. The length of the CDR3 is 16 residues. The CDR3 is CASSQDRTGGWEKLFF. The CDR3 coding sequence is TGCGCCAGCAGCCAAGACAGGACAGGGGGTTGGGAAAAACTGTTTTTT.

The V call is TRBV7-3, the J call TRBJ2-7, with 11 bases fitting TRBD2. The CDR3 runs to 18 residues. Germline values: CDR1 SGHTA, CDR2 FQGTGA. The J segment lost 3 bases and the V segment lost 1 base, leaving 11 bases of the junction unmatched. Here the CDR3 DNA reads TGTGCCAGCAGCTTAAAGACCGTAGCGGGAGGGTCTCGCTACGAGCAGTACTTC. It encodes CASSLKTVAGGSRYEQYF.

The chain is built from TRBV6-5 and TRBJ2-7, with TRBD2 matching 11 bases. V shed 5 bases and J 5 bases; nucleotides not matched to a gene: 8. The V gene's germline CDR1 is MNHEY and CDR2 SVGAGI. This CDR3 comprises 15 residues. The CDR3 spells CASSPTSGSHHEQYF. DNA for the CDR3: TGTGCCAGCAGTCCAACTAGCGGGAGTCACCACGAGCAGTACTTC.

The CDR3 loop is CASSPAINVELFF. In DNA form, the CDR3 reads TGTGCCAGCTCACCTGCTATTAATGTGGAACTGTTTTTT. V gene TRBV18 combines with J gene TRBJ1-4; D is undetermined. Germline V gene data show CDR1 as KGHSH and CDR2 as LQKENI. Trimming left V 3 bases short and J 12 bases short, with 14 bases between. This CDR3 spans 13 amino acids.

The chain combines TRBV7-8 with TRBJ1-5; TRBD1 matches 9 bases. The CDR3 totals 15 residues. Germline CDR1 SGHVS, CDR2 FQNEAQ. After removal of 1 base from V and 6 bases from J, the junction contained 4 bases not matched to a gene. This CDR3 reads CASSLGTGDGQPQHF. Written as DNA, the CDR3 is TGTGCCAGCAGCTTAGGGACAGGGGATGGTCAGCCCCAGCATTTT.

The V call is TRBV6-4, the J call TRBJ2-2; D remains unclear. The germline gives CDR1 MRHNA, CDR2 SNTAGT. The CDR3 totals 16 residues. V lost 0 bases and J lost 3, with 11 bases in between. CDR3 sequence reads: CASSDSISLDTGELFF. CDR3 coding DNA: TGTGCCAGCAGTGACTCGATTAGTCTAGACACCGGGGAGCTGTTTTTT.

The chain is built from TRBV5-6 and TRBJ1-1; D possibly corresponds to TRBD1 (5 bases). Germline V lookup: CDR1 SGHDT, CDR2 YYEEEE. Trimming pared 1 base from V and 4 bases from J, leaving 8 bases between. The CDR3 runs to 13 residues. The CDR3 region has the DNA TGTGCCAGCAGCTTGCGGGGGTTCACTGAAGCTTTCTTT. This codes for CASSLRGFTEAFF.

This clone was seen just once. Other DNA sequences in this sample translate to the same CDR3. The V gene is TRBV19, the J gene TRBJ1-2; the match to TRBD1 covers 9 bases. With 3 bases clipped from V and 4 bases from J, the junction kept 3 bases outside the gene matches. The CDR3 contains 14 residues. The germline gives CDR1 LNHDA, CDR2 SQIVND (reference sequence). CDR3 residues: CASSIDRGGYGYTF. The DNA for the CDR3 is TGTGCCAGTAGTATCGACAGGGGGGGCTATGGCTACACCTTC. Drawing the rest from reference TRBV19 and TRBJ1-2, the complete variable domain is DGGITQSPKYLFRKEGQNVTLSCEQNLNHDAMYWYRQDPGQGLRLIYYSQIVNDFQKGDIAEGYSVSREKKESFPLTVTSAQKNPTAFYLCASSIDRGGYGYTFGSGTRLTVV.

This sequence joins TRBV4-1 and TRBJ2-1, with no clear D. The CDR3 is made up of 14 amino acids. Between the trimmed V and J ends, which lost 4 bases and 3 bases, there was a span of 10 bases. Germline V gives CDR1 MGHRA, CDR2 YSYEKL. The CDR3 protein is CASSPGPSYNEQFF. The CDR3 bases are TGCGCCAGCAGCCCAGGTCCCAGCTACAATGAGCAGTTCTTC.

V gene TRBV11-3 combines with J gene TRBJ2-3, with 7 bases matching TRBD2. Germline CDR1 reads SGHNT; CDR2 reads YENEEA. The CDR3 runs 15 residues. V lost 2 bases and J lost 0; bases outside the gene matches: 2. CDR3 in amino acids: CASSLSSGSTDTQYF. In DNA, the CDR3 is TGTGCCAGCAGCTTATCTAGCGGAAGCACAGATACGCAGTATTTT.

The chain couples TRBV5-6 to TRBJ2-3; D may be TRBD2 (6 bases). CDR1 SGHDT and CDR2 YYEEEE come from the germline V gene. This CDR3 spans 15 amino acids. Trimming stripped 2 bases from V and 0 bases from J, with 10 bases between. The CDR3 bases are TGTGCCAGCAGCTTAAGGAGCGGGAGCACAGATACGCAGTATTTT. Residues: CASSLRSGSTDTQYF.

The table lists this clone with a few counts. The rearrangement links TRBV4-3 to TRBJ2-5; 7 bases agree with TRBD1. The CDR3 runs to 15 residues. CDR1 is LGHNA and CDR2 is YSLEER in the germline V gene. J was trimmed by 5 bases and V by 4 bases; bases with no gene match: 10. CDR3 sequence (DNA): TGCGCCAGCAGCCCTCAGACAGGGTTGGGGGAGACCCAGTACTTC. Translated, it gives CASSPQTGLGETQYF.

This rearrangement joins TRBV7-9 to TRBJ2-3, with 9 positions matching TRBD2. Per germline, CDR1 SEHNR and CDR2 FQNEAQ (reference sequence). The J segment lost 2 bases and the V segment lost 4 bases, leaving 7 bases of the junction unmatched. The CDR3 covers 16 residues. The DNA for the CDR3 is TGTGCCAGCAGCTCGCGAAGCGGGGGGATCACAGATACGCAGTATTTT. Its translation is CASSSRSGGITDTQYF. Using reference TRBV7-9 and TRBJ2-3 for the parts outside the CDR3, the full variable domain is DTGVSQNPRHKITKRGQNVTFRCDPISEHNRLYWYRQTLGQGPEFLTYFQNEAQLEKSRLLSDRFSAERPKGSFSTLEIQRTEQGDSAMYLCASSSRSGGITDTQYFGPGTRLTVL.

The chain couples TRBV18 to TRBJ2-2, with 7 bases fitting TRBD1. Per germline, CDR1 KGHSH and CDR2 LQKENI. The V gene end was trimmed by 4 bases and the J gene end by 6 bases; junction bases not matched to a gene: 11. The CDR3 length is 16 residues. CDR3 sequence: CASSQTTGSMAGELFF. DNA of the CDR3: TGTGCCAGCTCACAGACGACAGGGAGCATGGCCGGGGAGCTGTTTTTT. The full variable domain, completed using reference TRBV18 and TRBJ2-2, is NAGVMQNPRHLVRRRGQEARLRCSPMKGHSHVYWYRQLPEEGLKFMVYLQKENIIDESGMPKERFSAEFPKEGPSILRIQQVVRGDSAAYFCASSQTTGSMAGELFFGEGSRLTVL.

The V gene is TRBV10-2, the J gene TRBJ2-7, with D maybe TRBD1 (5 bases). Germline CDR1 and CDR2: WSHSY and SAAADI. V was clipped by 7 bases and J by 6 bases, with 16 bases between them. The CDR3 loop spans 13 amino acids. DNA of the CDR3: TGCGCCAGCACCCGACAGATAGTCGGCGAGCAGTACTTC. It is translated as CASTRQIVGEQYF.